Listed below are T cell receptor beta chains from one sample, sequenced in a study of blood T cell repertoires in COVID-19. This table comes from immunoSEQ multiplex PCR, and its TCRdb copy is limited to in-frame clones, with some not included. The sample records around 93,000 clones, 80% to 90% being singletons. Sequenced sample: peripheral blood. The receptors come from a man aged 80 or over with acute or convalescent COVID-19. Each CDR3 is given with its conserved first and last residue. A D gene is named only where the DNA matches it firmly. Part of the rows lack a size; the others show once, few, many or a class for expanded clones.

size	V	J	D	CDR3	DNA
.	TRBV4-2	TRBJ1-1	TRBD1	CASSQDRQGHTEAFF	TGTGCCAGCAGCCAAGATAGACAGGGTCACACTGAAGCTTTCTTT
.	TRBV28	TRBJ1-2	.	CASSFVERDYGYTF	TGTGCCAGCAGTTTCGTCGAGAGGGACTATGGCTACACCTTC
.	TRBV11-2	TRBJ2-5	TRBD2	CASSLVPPTSGPQETQYF	TGTGCCAGCAGCTTAGTACCCCCGACTAGCGGGCCACAAGAGACCCAGTACTTC
.	TRBV5-1	TRBJ1-5	TRBD1	CASSLVGQVSDQPQHF	TGCGCCAGCAGCTTGGTGGGACAGGTAAGCGATCAGCCCCAGCATTTT
.	TRBV19	TRBJ1-6	.	CASSILQGSYNSPLHF	TGTGCCAGTAGTATCCTACAGGGCTCCTATAATTCACCCCTCCACTTT
.	TRBV25-1	TRBJ1-3	.	CASSDALEAGNTIYF	TGTGCCAGCAGTGATGCCCTAGAGGCTGGAAACACCATATATTTT
.	TRBV20-1	TRBJ2-1	.	CSARSNNEQFF	TGCAGTGCTAGGTCCAACAATGAGCAGTTCTTC
.	TRBV5-5	TRBJ2-7	TRBD1	CASSRDSYEQYF	TGTGCCAGCAGCCGGGACAGCTACGAGCAGTACTTC
.	TRBV9	TRBJ2-1	TRBD2	CASSEGLASYNEQFF	TGTGCCAGCAGCGAGGGACTAGCGTCCTACAATGAGCAGTTCTTC
.	TRBV11-3	TRBJ2-1	TRBD2	CASSLSGTSGGKVGNEQFF	TGTGCCAGCAGCTTAAGTGGGACTAGCGGGGGTAAGGTGGGTAATGAGCAGTTCTTC
once	TRBV5-6	TRBJ1-2	TRBD1	CASSLWTGLGYTF	TGTGCCAGCAGCTTGTGGACAGGACTCGGCTACACCTTC
few	TRBV6-6	TRBJ2-7	TRBD1	CASSQGQGSGEQYF	TGTGCCAGCAGCCAAGGACAGGGAAGCGGCGAGCAGTACTTC
.	TRBV18	TRBJ2-7	TRBD1	CASSPLGQGTEQYF	TGTGCCAGCTCACCACTTGGACAGGGCACCGAGCAGTACTTC
.	TRBV5-6	TRBJ2-4	TRBD1	CASSLGDRNIQYF	TGTGCCAGCAGCTTGGGGGACAGAAACATTCAGTACTTC
.	TRBV5-1	TRBJ2-7	TRBD2	CASSAGASGTSEEQYF	TGCGCCAGCAGTGCCGGTGCTAGCGGGACCTCCGAGGAGCAGTACTTC
.	TRBV9	TRBJ1-2	.	CASSPTGTHGYTF	TGTGCCAGCAGCCCTACCGGGACACATGGCTACACCTTC
.	TRBV6-5	TRBJ2-7	TRBD1	CASSYTFRDRGYF	TGTGCCAGCAGTTACACCTTCCGGGACAGGGGATACTTC
.	TRBV2	TRBJ1-3	TRBD1	CASSEVRGNTIYF	TGTGCCAGCAGTGAAGTCAGGGGGAACACCATATATTTT
.	TRBV7-2	TRBJ2-7	TRBD2	CASSPSTSGTLYEQYF	TGTGCCAGCAGCCCGTCGACTAGCGGGACCCTCTACGAGCAGTACTTC
few	TRBV28	TRBJ1-6	.	CASSSPGPGDSPLHF	TGTGCCAGCAGTTCCCCCGGGCCAGGGGATTCACCCCTCCACTTT
.	TRBV18	TRBJ1-1	TRBD1	CASSPPGGQGRAEAFF	TGTGCCAGCTCACCACCGGGGGGACAGGGTCGTGCTGAAGCTTTCTTT
.	TRBV10-3	TRBJ2-4	.	CAISDGATALAKNIQYF	TGTGCCATCAGTGATGGCGCCACAGCTCTAGCCAAAAACATTCAGTACTTC
.	TRBV24-1	TRBJ2-1	TRBD2	CATSDLGTSGRSNEQFF	TGTGCCACCAGTGATTTGGGGACTAGCGGGAGGAGTAATGAGCAGTTCTTC
.	TRBV6-2/TRBV6-3	TRBJ2-7	TRBD2	CASSYPSWGGGYEQYF	TGTGCCAGCAGTTACCCGTCTTGGGGGGGAGGCTACGAGCAGTACTTC
.	TRBV11-1	TRBJ2-1	TRBD1	CASSPGQGAHEQFF	TGTGCCAGCAGCCCCGGACAGGGGGCTCATGAGCAGTTCTTC
.	TRBV5-8	TRBJ2-2	TRBD2	CASSLGTRITGELFF	TGTGCCAGCAGCTTGGGGACTAGAATTACCGGGGAGCTGTTTTTT
.	TRBV28	TRBJ1-2	TRBD1	CASSFQGGNYGYTF	TGTGCCAGCAGTTTTCAGGGGGGTAACTATGGCTACACCTTC
.	TRBV5-6	TRBJ1-6	.	CASSLARGGPYNSPLHF	TGTGCCAGCAGCTTGGCACGAGGGGGTCCCTATAATTCACCCCTCCACTTT
.	TRBV7-2	TRBJ1-1	.	CASSSLTAGGTEAFF	TGTGCCAGCAGCTCCCTGACGGCGGGGGGCACTGAAGCTTTCTTT
.	TRBV3-1/TRBV3-2	TRBJ1-4	TRBD1	CASSLLGTGEEKLFF	TGTGCCAGCAGCCTGCTGGGGACAGGGGAAGAAAAACTGTTTTTT
.	TRBV30	TRBJ1-1	.	CAWNRAKNTEAFF	TGTGCCTGGAATCGCGCCAAGAACACTGAAGCTTTCTTT